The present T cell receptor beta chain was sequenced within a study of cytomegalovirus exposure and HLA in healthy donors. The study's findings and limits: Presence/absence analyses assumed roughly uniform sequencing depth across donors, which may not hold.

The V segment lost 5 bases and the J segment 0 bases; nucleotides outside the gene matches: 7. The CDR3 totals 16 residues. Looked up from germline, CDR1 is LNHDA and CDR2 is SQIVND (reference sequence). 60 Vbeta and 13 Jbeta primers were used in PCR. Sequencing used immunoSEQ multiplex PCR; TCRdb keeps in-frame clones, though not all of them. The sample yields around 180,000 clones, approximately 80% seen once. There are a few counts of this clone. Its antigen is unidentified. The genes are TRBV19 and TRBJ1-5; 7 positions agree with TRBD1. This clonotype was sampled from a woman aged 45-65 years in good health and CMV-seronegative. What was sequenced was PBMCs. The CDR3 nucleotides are TGTGCCAGTAGTCGACAGGGAAAAGCTAGCAATCAGCCCCAGCATTTT. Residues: CASSRQGKASNQPQHF.